One sample yielded the 21 T cell receptor beta chains listed below, sequenced in a study of CD8+ T cells in alopecia areata. The sample's treatment: oral pan-JAK inhibitor, 5-10 mg twice daily. Sequencing templates came from extracted RNA that was reverse transcribed into cDNA. Clones were sequenced by immunoSEQ multiplex PCR, and TCRdb holds only the in-frame ones, with some missing. The sample contains under 130,000 clones, about nine tenths of which appear only once. The sample consisted of CD8+ T cells sorted from blood, taken at approximately week 30, from a patient treated with tofacitinib. These receptors originate from a human donor with alopecia areata.

V gene TRBV4-1 combines with J gene TRBJ2-7; a possible D gene is TRBD1 (5 bases). V was clipped by 4 bases and J by 2 bases, with 9 bases between them. Germline-derived CDR1 and CDR2 are MGHRA and YSYEKL. The CDR3 is 13 amino acids. Here the CDR3 DNA reads TGCGCCAGCAGCCTCGACAGAACCTACGAGCAGTACTTC. Translated: CASSLDRTYEQYF.

The chain carries TRBV7-3 and TRBJ1-4, with TRBD1 matching over 7 bases. The CDR3 is 14 amino acids. Per germline, CDR1 SGHTA and CDR2 FQGTGA. The ends lost 5 bases at V and 2 bases at J; junction bases unmatched: 2. The DNA of the CDR3 is TGTGCCAGCAGCCTGGGACAGACTAATGAAAAACTGTTTTTT. Translating it yields CASSLGQTNEKLFF.

This clone came up a few times. The chain combines TRBV21-1 with TRBJ2-7; TRBD2 is the table's D call, not checked against the DNA. TRBV21-1 is marked as a pseudogene. The CDR3 extends over 17 amino acids. Written as DNA, the CDR3 is TGTGCCAGCAGCAAAGTTGCTAGCGGGAGGGCCTACTACGAGCAGTACTTC. This encodes CASSKVASGRAYYEQYF.

The chain has TRBV14 and TRBJ1-1; D is perhaps TRBD1 (5 bases). CDR1 SGHDN and CDR2 FVKESK come from the germline V gene. The CDR3 extends over 15 amino acids. Trimming pared 2 bases from V and 8 bases from J, leaving 18 bases between. The chain's CDR3 is CASSQPKGWQGEAFF. The CDR3 region has the DNA TGTGCCAGCAGCCAACCAAAGGGCTGGCAGGGCGAAGCTTTCTTT.

This chain uses TRBV5-6 with TRBJ2-1; a possible D gene is TRBD1 (5 bases). Trimming stripped 4 bases from V and 9 bases from J, with 14 bases between. CDR3 length: 13 residues. Per the germline V gene, CDR1 is SGHDT and CDR2 is YYEEEE. The CDR3 DNA is TGTGCCAGCAGCCTAAACCAGGGATCTGAGCAGTTCTTC. Residues: CASSLNQGSEQFF.

The chain recombines TRBV5-1 with TRBJ2-1; D perhaps matches TRBD2 (5 bases). Germline CDR1 and CDR2: SGHRS and YFSETQ. CDR3 length equals 15 residues. V was clipped by 0 bases and J by 0 bases, with 7 bases between them. DNA for the CDR3: TGCGCCAGCAGCTTGGAAGGGAGCTCCTACAATGAGCAGTTCTTC. Translation gives CASSLEGSSYNEQFF. The whole variable domain, remainder taken from reference TRBV5-1 and TRBJ2-1, is KAGVTQTPRYLIKTRGQQVTLSCSPISGHRSVSWYQQTPGQGLQFLFEYFSETQRNKGNFPGRFSGRQFSNSRSEMNVSTLELGDSALYLCASSLEGSSYNEQFFGPGTRLTVL.

On this clone itself: Additional DNA sequences in this sample encode the identical CDR3. This chain connects TRBV5-1 to TRBJ2-7, with 9 bases fitting TRBD1. The CDR3 runs 14 residues. Germline lookup yields CDR1 SGHRS and CDR2 YFSETQ. J was trimmed by 2 bases and V by 0 bases; bases with no gene match: 0. This CDR3 reads CASSLGQGAYEQYF. The CDR3 bases are TGCGCCAGCAGCTTGGGACAGGGGGCCTACGAGCAGTACTTC.

V is TRBV2 and J is TRBJ2-7; the D gene is possibly TRBD2 (5 bases). Per germline, CDR1 SNHLY and CDR2 FYNNEI. The V gene lost 5 bases and the J gene lost 5 bases, with 16 bases spanning the gap. This CDR3 is built from 14 residues. CDR3 DNA: TGTGCCAGCAGTCCCCCCCTAGCTCGAGACGAGCAGTACTTC. Its translation: CASSPPLARDEQYF.

This clone turned up a few times. J is TRBJ2-3 and V is TRBV6-5; D may match TRBD1 or TRBD2 (5 bases each). V was cut by 6 bases and J by 1 base, with 11 bases left in between. The germline CDR1 and CDR2 sequences are MNHEY and SVGAGI. This CDR3 contains 14 residues. The CDR3 is CASRDLGGTDTQYF. For the CDR3, the DNA is TGTGCCAGCAGGGACCTGGGGGGCACAGATACGCAGTATTTT.

The chain carries TRBV7-9 and TRBJ2-7; a possible D gene is TRBD1 (6 bases). Germline values: CDR1 SEHNR, CDR2 FQNEAQ (reference sequence). CDR3 length: 14 residues. V dropped 5 bases and J dropped 3 bases, with 14 bases sitting between them. The CDR3 loop is CASSPQGLLYEQYF. DNA of the CDR3: TGTGCCAGCAGCCCCCAGGGGCTCCTCTACGAGCAGTACTTC.

The CDR3 nucleotides read TGTGCCAGCAGCAATACAGGGGAAACTGAAGCTTTCTTT. Its translation is CASSNTGETEAFF. V is TRBV14 and J is TRBJ1-1, with 7 nucleotides matching TRBD1. Unmatched junction bases numbered 5, after V lost 5 bases and J lost 5 bases. This CDR3 comprises 13 residues. CDR1 is SGHDN, CDR2 FVKESK, per germline.

The chain links TRBV29-1 to TRBJ2-6; D gene ambiguous. Germline CDR1 SQVTM, CDR2 ANQGSEA. V dropped 3 bases and J dropped 4 bases, with 13 bases sitting between them. The CDR3 sequence is 15 residues long. CDR3 DNA: TGCAGCGTTGATATAGGGATGCAAGGGGCCAACGTCCTGACTTTC. Protein sequence: CSVDIGMQGANVLTF.

This clone was seen a handful of times. This sequence joins TRBV6-5 and TRBJ2-7; 9 nucleotides agree with TRBD2. Trimming cost V 8 bases and J 3 bases; bases outside gene matches: 5. This CDR3 spans 13 amino acids. Germline CDR1 reads MNHEY; CDR2 reads SVGAGI. CDR3 residues: CASGVTSGYEQYF. The CDR3 DNA sequence: TGTGCCAGCGGAGTGACTAGCGGCTACGAGCAGTACTTC.

The CDR3 protein is CASSLTGADEQYF. The CDR3 DNA is TGCGCCAGCAGCTTGACGGGAGCTGACGAGCAGTACTTC. The chain employs TRBV5-1 and TRBJ2-7; weak D call: TRBD2 (6 bases). In germline, CDR1 is SGHRS, CDR2 YFSETQ. The CDR3 loop spans 13 amino acids. V gave up 1 base and J gave up 5 bases, with 10 bases separating them.

The V gene is TRBV6-6, the J gene TRBJ2-4; D tentatively reads TRBD1 or TRBD2 (5 bases each). Germline V gene data show CDR1 as MNHNY and CDR2 as SVGAGI (reference sequence). The V gene lost 11 bases and the J gene lost 4 bases, with 12 bases spanning the gap. The CDR3 totals 12 residues. The CDR3 region has the DNA TGTGCCGCCAGGGACGGAAAAAACATTCAGTACTTC. Translated: CAARDGKNIQYF.

This chain uses TRBV5-1 with TRBJ2-7; D is unclear. The CDR3 totals 14 residues. CDR1 and CDR2 (germline): SGHRS, YFSETQ. V lost 4 bases and J lost 0, with 11 bases in between. CDR3 sequence reads: CASSQSQSSYEQYF. The DNA of the CDR3 is TGCGCCAGCAGCCAGAGCCAGAGCTCCTACGAGCAGTACTTC. The full variable domain, completed using reference TRBV5-1 and TRBJ2-7, is KAGVTQTPRYLIKTRGQQVTLSCSPISGHRSVSWYQQTPGQGLQFLFEYFSETQRNKGNFPGRFSGRQFSNSRSEMNVSTLELGDSALYLCASSQSQSSYEQYFGPGTRLTVT.

For the CDR3, the DNA is TGTGCCAGCAGCCAAGGATTCCAGCGGGGGGGTATAGATACGCAGTATTTT. Its translation is CASSQGFQRGGIDTQYF. This chain joins TRBV4-2 and TRBJ2-3, with 10 bases lining up with TRBD2. This CDR3 is built from 17 residues. CDR1 and CDR2 from the germline V gene are LGHNA and YNFKEQ. J lost 5 bases, V lost 1 base, and 9 bases had no gene match.

V gene TRBV4-1 combines with J gene TRBJ2-5; the D gene is possibly TRBD2 (7 bases). The CDR3 covers 17 residues. V lost 5 bases and J 1 base, leaving 20 bases between the germline ends. Per the germline V gene, CDR1 is MGHRA and CDR2 is YSYEKL. This CDR3 reads CASSEGGNSGFQETQYF. The CDR3 bases are TGCGCCAGCAGCGAGGGGGGGAATAGCGGATTCCAAGAGACCCAGTACTTC.

The chain recombines TRBV29-1 with TRBJ2-1, with 7 positions matching TRBD2. Per germline, CDR1 SQVTM and CDR2 ANQGSEA. CDR3 length: 14 amino acids. The V gene end was trimmed by 3 bases and the J gene end by 0 bases; junction bases not matched to a gene: 2. The CDR3 protein is CSVDRGVSYNEQFF. The CDR3 DNA sequence: TGCAGCGTTGATCGGGGGGTCTCCTACAATGAGCAGTTCTTC.

This clone has a handful of counts. The V gene is TRBV4-1, the J gene TRBJ1-1; D is perhaps TRBD1 (5 bases). V gave up 4 bases and J gave up 1 base, with 10 bases separating them. Germline CDR1 reads MGHRA; CDR2 reads YSYEKL. The CDR3 extends over 14 amino acids. The CDR3 DNA reads as TGCGCCAGCAGCCTGGGACGGGCGAACACTGAAGCTTTCTTT. It encodes CASSLGRANTEAFF.

J is TRBJ2-5 and V is TRBV11-1; TRBD2 agrees at 8 bases. The tail of the sequence fits TRBJ2-7 better, so the J call may be wrong. There are 13 residues in the CDR3. The germline V gene encodes CDR1 SGHAT and CDR2 FQDESV (reference sequence). The CDR3 is CASSTGGAYEQYF. The CDR3 bases are TGTGCCAGCAGCACCGGGGGGGCCTACGAGCAGTACTTC.